This TCR beta chain was sequenced in a study of blood T cell repertoires in COVID-19. Only a few counts were recorded for this clone. CDR1 and CDR2 from the germline V gene are LGHDT and YNNKEL (reference sequence). This CDR3 comprises 13 residues. Deletions cut 4 bases from V and 8 bases from J, with 11 bases between. TCRdb's table, derived via immunoSEQ multiplex PCR, lists solely in-frame clones and lacks some. Of some 300,000 clones in the sample, about 87% were seen once. The receptor's source is a woman aged 45 to 65 with COVID-19, enrolled during active disease. The sequencing sample was made of peripheral blood. This chain joins TRBV3-1 (or the pseudogene TRBV3-2) and TRBJ2-2; D is undetermined. This CDR3 is CASSPLWLGELFF. The CDR3 DNA is TGTGCCAGCAGCCCCCTCTGGCTGGGGGAGCTGTTTTTT.